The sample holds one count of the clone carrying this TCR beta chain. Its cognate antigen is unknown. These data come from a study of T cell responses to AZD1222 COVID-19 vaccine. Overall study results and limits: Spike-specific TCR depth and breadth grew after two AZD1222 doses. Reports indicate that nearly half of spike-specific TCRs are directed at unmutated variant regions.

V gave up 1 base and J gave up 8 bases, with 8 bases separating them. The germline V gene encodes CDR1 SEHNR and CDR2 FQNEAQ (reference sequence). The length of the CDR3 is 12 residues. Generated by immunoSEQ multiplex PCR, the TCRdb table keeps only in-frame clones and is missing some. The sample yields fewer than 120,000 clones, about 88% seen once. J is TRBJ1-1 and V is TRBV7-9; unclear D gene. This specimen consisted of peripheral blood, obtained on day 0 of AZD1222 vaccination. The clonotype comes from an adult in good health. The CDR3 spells CASSLDGSEAFF. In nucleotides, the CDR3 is TGTGCCAGCAGCTTAGATGGCAGCGAAGCTTTCTTT.